Below are 21 T cell receptor beta chains sequenced from a single sample in a study of T cells after yellow fever vaccination. TCRdb called the 5' RACE reads again in MiXCR, with one record for every CDR3 protein. The sample gives 250,000 to 300,000 distinct CDR3 sequences, 8.7% of which show up once; 3% to 3.5% is in the top ten. Sequences were derived from CD4+ T cells sorted from PBMCs, sampled 5 days after the yellow fever booster vaccination. The receptors were sampled from a man between 18 and 29 years old who received the YFV17D yellow fever vaccine.

There are a few counts of this clonotype. The chain is built from TRBV12-3 or TRBV12-4 and TRBJ1-1, with a possible D match to TRBD1 (6 bases). The CDR3 totals 14 residues. Trimming removed 6 bases at V and 0 bases at J, with 11 bases between. The CDR3 loop is CASRAGHLNTEAFF. The CDR3 DNA follows: TGTGCCAGCAGGGCGGGACACCTGAACACTGAAGCTTTCTTT.

The rearrangement joins TRBV12-3 or TRBV12-4 to TRBJ2-3; D might be TRBD1 (6 bases). V dropped 3 bases and J dropped 2 bases, with 12 bases sitting between them. The CDR3 has 15 amino acids. CDR3 coding DNA: TGTGCCAGCAGTTTTCGACAGGCTATCACAGATACGCAGTATTTT. It yields the protein CASSFRQAITDTQYF.

This clonotype was counted at least ten times. V gene TRBV7-2 combines with J gene TRBJ2-3; TRBD1 or TRBD2 may be the D gene (5 bases each). With 8 bases removed from V and 0 bases from J, the gap between germline ends came to 12 bases. This CDR3 has 14 amino acids. Germline loops: CDR1 SGHTA, CDR2 FQGNSA. DNA of the CDR3: TGTGCCAGCCTCCAGGGAGCTAGCACAGATACGCAGTATTTT. Protein sequence: CASLQGASTDTQYF. The variable domain in full, completed from reference TRBV7-2 and TRBJ2-3, reads GAGVSQSPSNKVTEKGKDVELRCDPISGHTALYWYRQSLGQGLEFLIYFQGNSAPDKSGLPSDRFSAERTGGSVSTLTIQRTQQEDSAVYLCASLQGASTDTQYFGPGTRLTVL.

This clonotype was observed a few times. V usage is TRBV10-3 and J usage is TRBJ2-7; TRBD1 matches 9 bases. From germline, CDR1 is ENHRY and CDR2 SYGVKD. This CDR3 has 15 amino acids. V was clipped by 2 bases and J by 3 bases; unmatched bases: 5. CDR3 DNA: TGTGCCATCAGTGAGGGGGACAGGGTCCTCTACGAGCAGTACGTC. Translating gives CAISEGDRVLYEQYV.

This clonotype was recorded a few times. V and J are TRBV7-2 and TRBJ2-7; no definite D call. The CDR3 loop spans 13 amino acids. Trimming cost V 5 bases and J 2 bases, with 10 bases left between them. CDR1 is SGHTA, CDR2 FQGNSA, per germline. The CDR3 protein is CASSLTRTYEQYF. DNA for the CDR3: TGTGCCAGCAGCCTTACTCGCACCTACGAGCAGTACTTC.

This clonotype appeared a few times. The chain couples TRBV28 to TRBJ2-1; 14 bases agree with TRBD2. The germline gives CDR1 MDHEN, CDR2 SYDVKM. V shed 5 bases, J shed 12 bases, and the junction held 6 bases outside the gene matches. The CDR3 covers 14 residues. The CDR3 nucleotides read TGTGCCAGCAGTCCCGGACTAGCGGGGGGCCGGCAGTTCTTC. This translates into CASSPGLAGGRQFF.

The rearrangement links TRBV5-1 to TRBJ2-3; D is possibly TRBD1 (6 bases). The V gene lost 0 bases and the J gene lost 2 bases, with 13 bases spanning the gap. The CDR3 has 16 residues. CDR1 and CDR2 from the germline V gene are SGHRS and YFSETQ. The CDR3 coding sequence is TGCGCCAGCAGCTTGGCCTTTGGGGGCCCCACAGATACGCAGTATTTT. Amino acid sequence: CASSLAFGGPTDTQYF.

This clonotype was seen a few times. The J gene is TRBJ2-5, the V gene TRBV28, with D uncertain. Germline values: CDR1 MDHEN, CDR2 SYDVKM. V was shortened by 5 bases and J by 5 bases, with 12 bases between the two germline ends. The CDR3 covers 13 residues. The DNA for the CDR3 is TGTGCCAGCAGTCCGGTCTGGTCGGAGACCCAGTACTTC. This codes for CASSPVWSETQYF.

The table lists this clonotype with many counts. This sequence joins TRBV4-3 and TRBJ1-5; no definite D call. The CDR3 totals 13 residues. Germline V gene sequence: CDR1 LGHNA, CDR2 YSLEER. Trimming left V 0 bases short and J 5 bases short, with 5 bases between. The CDR3 spells CASSQEVDQPQHF. The CDR3 nucleotides read TGCGCCAGCAGCCAAGAGGTGGATCAGCCCCAGCATTTT.

The chain employs TRBV19 and TRBJ2-1; D unresolved. Trimming stripped 3 bases from V and 7 bases from J, with 7 bases between. There are 12 residues in the CDR3. The germline V gene encodes CDR1 LNHDA and CDR2 SQIVND (reference sequence). CDR3: CASSIPQNEQFF. Here the CDR3 DNA reads TGTGCCAGTAGTATCCCCCAGAATGAGCAGTTCTTC.

This clonotype turned up a few times. The chain is built from TRBV10-3 and TRBJ2-7; TRBD2 is a possible D gene (6 bases). CDR1 ENHRY and CDR2 SYGVKD come from the germline V gene. This CDR3 is 16 amino acids long. Between the trimmed V and J ends, which lost 0 bases and 2 bases, there was a span of 14 bases. CDR3 DNA sequence: TGTGCCATCAGTGAGTCGATAGGGACTGCGACCTACGAGCAGTACTTC. Its protein is CAISESIGTATYEQYF.

This clonotype was recorded a few times. The V call is TRBV7-9, the J call TRBJ1-4, with no clear D. V was trimmed by 3 bases and J by 6 bases, leaving 5 bases between them. The V gene's germline CDR1 is SEHNR and CDR2 FQNEAQ (reference sequence). CDR3 length equals 12 residues. CDR3 sequence: CASSFLDEKLFF. For the CDR3, the DNA is TGTGCCAGCAGCTTTTTAGATGAAAAACTGTTTTTT.

The rearrangement uses TRBV19 and TRBJ2-5; 7 positions match TRBD1. Per germline, CDR1 LNHDA and CDR2 SQIVND (reference sequence). V lost 3 bases to trimming and J lost 5 bases; unmatched junction nucleotides: 9. The CDR3 loop spans 15 amino acids. The CDR3 sequence is CASSIRDRAGETQYF. In DNA form, the CDR3 reads TGTGCCAGTAGTATTCGAGACAGGGCTGGGGAGACCCAGTACTTC.

In nucleotides, the CDR3 is TGCAGTGCTAGAGCCCTAGCCGAGGATACGCAGTATTTT. Its protein product is CSARALAEDTQYF. The rearrangement links TRBV20-1 to TRBJ2-3, with D possibly matching TRBD2 (5 bases). CDR1 is DFQATT and CDR2 is SNEGSKA in the germline V gene (reference sequence). The V gene lost 1 base and the J gene lost 6 bases, with 11 bases spanning the gap. The CDR3 runs 13 residues.

The V and J genes are TRBV6-2 or TRBV6-3 and TRBJ2-7; D gene unclear. V dropped 5 bases and J dropped 10 bases, with 12 bases sitting between them. In germline, CDR1 is MNHEY, CDR2 SVGEGT. The CDR3 is 11 residues long. The CDR3 DNA is TGTGCCAGCAGTCACGGATACGGACAGTACTTC. Protein product: CASSHGYGQYF.

This clonotype came up a few times. The chain has TRBV28 and TRBJ1-1, with unresolved D. The CDR3 extends over 14 amino acids. The germline V gene has CDR1 MDHEN and CDR2 SYDVKM. Trimming cost V 6 bases and J 0 bases, with 11 bases left between them. The DNA for the CDR3 is TGTGCCAGCAGCCCATTCGCGGTGAACACTGAAGCTTTCTTT. It encodes CASSPFAVNTEAFF.

This clonotype was detected only a few times. V gene TRBV14 combines with J gene TRBJ2-3, with D maybe TRBD2 (5 bases). Trimming removed 5 bases from V and 0 bases from J, with 12 bases in between. CDR1 is SGHDN and CDR2 is FVKESK in the germline V gene. This CDR3 comprises 15 residues. The chain's CDR3 is CASSKGSHSTDTQYF. The CDR3, as DNA: TGTGCCAGCAGCAAAGGGAGTCATAGCACAGATACGCAGTATTTT. The complete variable domain, with remaining parts taken from reference TRBV14 and TRBJ2-3, reads EAGVTQFPSHSVIEKGQTVTLRCDPISGHDNLYWYRRVMGKEIKFLLHFVKESKQDESGMPNNRFLAERTGGTYSTLKVQPAELEDSGVYFCASSKGSHSTDTQYFGPGTRLTVL.

The sample holds a few counts of this clonotype. V gene TRBV9 combines with J gene TRBJ2-5; 9 bases align to TRBD1. This CDR3 has 16 amino acids. Germline values: CDR1 SGDLS, CDR2 YYNGEE. With V trimmed by 3 bases and J by 1 base, 7 bases remained unmatched. The CDR3 protein is CASSGGDRAFQETQYF. DNA of the CDR3: TGTGCCAGCAGCGGAGGGGACAGGGCCTTCCAAGAGACCCAGTACTTC.

The rearrangement uses TRBV3-1 and TRBJ2-5; no definite D call. The V end was cut by 5 bases, the J end by 3 bases, with 7 bases between. The CDR3 has 12 amino acids. Germline CDR1 reads LGHDT; CDR2 reads YNNKEL (reference sequence). CDR3 loop: CASSSREETQYF. CDR3 DNA sequence: TGTGCCAGCAGCTCAAGGGAAGAGACCCAGTACTTC.

This clonotype has more than one count but fewer than ten. J is TRBJ2-7 and V is TRBV6-1, with TRBD1 matching over 7 bases. Germline CDR1 reads MNHNS; CDR2 reads SASEGT. J was trimmed by 11 bases and V by 0 bases; bases with no gene match: 7. The CDR3 covers 13 residues. Here the CDR3 reads CASSEAGQPEKYV. The CDR3 bases are TGTGCCAGCAGTGAAGCGGGACAGCCCGAAAAGTACGTC.

Of note for this clonotype: The germline gene is not matched at one end of the junction; a read error may be the cause. V gene TRBV20-1 combines with J gene TRBJ2-3; 8 bases fit TRBD2. The CDR3 is 16 residues long. The germline V gene encodes CDR1 DFQATT and CDR2 SNEGSKA (reference sequence). The CDR3 here is CSARVFRGGYTDTQYF. The DNA of the CDR3 is TGTAGTGCTAGGGTATTCCGGGGGGGTTACACAGATACGCAGTATTTT.